This TCR beta chain emerged from a study of PD-L1 blockade in urothelial cancer. Study-level information: Across blood samples, T cells had a median count of about 140,000. General study results and limits: Improved survival was predicted by pretreatment blood TCR clonality below the median.

Generated by immunoSEQ multiplex PCR, the TCRdb table keeps only in-frame clones and is missing some. This table holds tens of thousands of clones, about 90% found once. As regards this clone: The antigen remains unidentified.

Time point described: peripheral blood 6 weeks after treatment start. V was pared by 0 bases and J by 1 base, with 1 base of the junction left unmatched. Germline V lookup: CDR1 SGDLS, CDR2 YYNGEE. This CDR3 spans 15 amino acids. The sample in question was PBMCs, obtained around atezolizumab (anti-PD-L1) treatment. This sequence was found in a man in his sixties or seventies with urothelial cancer. This chain links TRBV9 with TRBJ2-1; the match to TRBD1 covers 7 bases. The CDR3 DNA sequence: TGTGCCAGCAGCGTAGCAGGGGGTTCCTACAATGAGCAGTTCTTC. Amino acids: CASSVAGGSYNEQFF.